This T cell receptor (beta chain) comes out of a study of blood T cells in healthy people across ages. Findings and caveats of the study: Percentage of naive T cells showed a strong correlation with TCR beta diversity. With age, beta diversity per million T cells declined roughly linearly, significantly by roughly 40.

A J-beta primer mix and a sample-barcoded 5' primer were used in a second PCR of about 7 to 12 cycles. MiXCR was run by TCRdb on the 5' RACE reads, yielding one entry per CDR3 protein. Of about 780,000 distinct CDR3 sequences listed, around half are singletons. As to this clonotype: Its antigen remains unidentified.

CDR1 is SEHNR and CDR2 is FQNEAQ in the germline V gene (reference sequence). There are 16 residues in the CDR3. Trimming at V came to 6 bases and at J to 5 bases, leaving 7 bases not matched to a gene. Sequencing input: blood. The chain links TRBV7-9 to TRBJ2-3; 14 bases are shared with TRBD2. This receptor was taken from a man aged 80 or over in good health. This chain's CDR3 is CASRGGLAGGGDTQYF. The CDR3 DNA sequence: TGTGCCAGCAGGGGAGGACTAGCGGGAGGAGGAGATACGCAGTATTTT.